The 15 T cell receptor beta chains below all came from one sample that was sequenced in a study of CD8 T cells in Susac syndrome. Random-hexamer reverse transcription was applied to 0.5 to 1 ug RNA. TCRdb re-called the immunoSEQ multiplex PCR reads through MiXCR, storing one row per CDR3 protein. The data contain more than 70,000 distinct CDR3 sequences, roughly nine tenths of them singletons. The sequencing input was CD8+ T cells from PBMCs. The receptors were gathered from a human donor with multiple sclerosis.

The chain recombines TRBV7-6 with TRBJ2-1, with 9 bases lining up with TRBD2. Germline CDR1 and CDR2: SGHVS and FNYEAQ. Trimming removed 5 bases from V and 6 bases from J; junction bases left unmatched: 5. The CDR3 is 14 amino acids. DNA for the CDR3: TGTGCCAGCAGCCCCCTAGCGGGGCCCAATGAGCAGTTCTTC. Translation gives CASSPLAGPNEQFF.

The rearrangement uses TRBV4-1 and TRBJ2-3; 10 bases are shared with TRBD2. V lost 1 base and J lost 2; bases outside the gene matches: 12. Germline loops: CDR1 MGHRA, CDR2 YSYEKL. The CDR3 runs 19 residues. The CDR3 nucleotides read TGCGCCAGCAGCCAAGTTGGGACCAGGACTAGCGGTTACACAGATACGCAGTATTTT. Its translation: CASSQVGTRTSGYTDTQYF.

J is TRBJ2-5 and V is TRBV6-2 or TRBV6-3; no firm D call. Trimming shortened V by 0 bases and J by 5 bases, and 19 bases separated the two germline ends. The CDR3 contains 17 residues. The germline gives CDR1 MNHEY, CDR2 SVGEGT. CDR3 in amino acids: CASSYSLSWGPQETQYF. CDR3 nucleotides: TGTGCCAGCAGTTACTCGCTGTCGTGGGGTCCCCAGGAGACCCAGTACTTC.

This chain uses TRBV5-6 with TRBJ2-1, with D possibly matching TRBD2 (5 bases). CDR1 and CDR2 (germline): SGHDT, YYEEEE. V lost 4 bases and J lost 9, with 17 bases in between. There are 14 residues in the CDR3. The CDR3 DNA reads TGTGCCAGCAGCCCGCCCGGCGCCCGGGGTGAGCAGTTCTTC. Translating it yields CASSPPGARGEQFF.

This chain connects TRBV19 to TRBJ1-1; possibly TRBD1 for D (5 bases). In germline, CDR1 is LNHDA, CDR2 SQIVND (reference sequence). CDR3 length: 15 amino acids. Trimming cost V 4 bases and J 0 bases, with 12 bases left between them. The CDR3 sequence is CASSTGLTMNTEAFF. The CDR3, as DNA: TGTGCCAGTAGTACGGGACTGACTATGAACACTGAAGCTTTCTTT.

This clonotype was seen only once. The V and J genes are TRBV5-8 and TRBJ1-3, with unresolved D. V was shortened by 1 base and J by 4 bases, with 3 bases between the two germline ends. This CDR3 is built from 12 residues. In germline, CDR1 is SGHTS, CDR2 YDEGEE. CDR3 nucleotides: TGTGCCAGCAGCTTGTTCGGAAACACCATATATTTT. This sequence encodes CASSLFGNTIYF.

The chain has TRBV2 and TRBJ2-1, with 14 bases fitting TRBD2. CDR1 and CDR2 from the germline V gene are SNHLY and FYNNEI. V lost 8 bases, J lost 4 bases, and 10 bases stayed unmatched. The CDR3 is made up of 17 amino acids. DNA for the CDR3: TGTGCCAGCGAGGGACTAGCGGGGGTTAAAATGTACAATGAGCAGTTCTTC. Translated: CASEGLAGVKMYNEQFF.

This clonotype was observed a single time. The CDR3 DNA follows: TGTGCCAGCTCTTCCCCCCCAGGGGCGCAGTTCTTC. It translates to CASSSPPGAQFF. The chain carries TRBV28 and TRBJ2-1; possibly TRBD1 for D (6 bases). Between the trimmed V and J ends, which lost 8 bases and 12 bases, there was a span of 17 bases. The CDR3 contains 12 residues. Germline values: CDR1 MDHEN, CDR2 SYDVKM. The full variable domain, rest sourced from reference TRBV28 and TRBJ2-1, is DVKVTQSSRYLVKRTGEKVFLECVQDMDHENMFWYRQDPGLGLRLIYFSYDVKMKEKGDIPEGYSVSREKKERFSLILESASTNQTSMYLCASSSPPGAQFFGPGTRLTVL.

The chain joins TRBV6-2 or TRBV6-3 to TRBJ2-7; 8 bases are a match to TRBD2. Unmatched junction bases numbered 7, after V lost 3 bases and J lost 3 bases. This CDR3 spans 15 amino acids. Germline loops: CDR1 MNHEY, CDR2 SVGEGT. The CDR3 spells CASSYSGTLDYEQYF. CDR3 coding DNA: TGTGCCAGCAGTTATAGCGGGACCTTAGACTACGAGCAGTACTTC.

The J gene is TRBJ2-1, the V gene TRBV5-1, with 12 bases that match TRBD2. CDR3 length equals 16 residues. Unmatched junction bases numbered 8, after V lost 4 bases and J lost 6 bases. In germline, CDR1 is SGHRS, CDR2 YFSETQ. The CDR3 is CASSARLAGATNEQFF. The CDR3 DNA follows: TGCGCCAGCAGCGCCCGACTAGCGGGAGCGACCAATGAGCAGTTCTTC.

DNA for the CDR3: TGTGCCAGCAGTTACGGCAGGGGCAACGAGCAGTACTTC. This codes for CASSYGRGNEQYF. The gene calls are TRBV6-2 or TRBV6-3 and TRBJ2-7; TRBD1 might be the D (6 bases). Trimming shortened V by 2 bases and J by 5 bases, and 10 bases separated the two germline ends. The CDR3 totals 13 residues. Germline V gives CDR1 MNHEY, CDR2 SVGEGT.

The V call is TRBV27, the J call TRBJ2-1; D is uncertain. CDR1 is MNHEY and CDR2 is SMNVEV in the germline V gene (reference sequence). V shed 5 bases and J shed 8 bases, with 13 bases lying between them. CDR3 length equals 13 residues. The CDR3 coding sequence is TGTGCCAGCAGTCCCCCTTTGGTCGATGAGCAGTTCTTC. This codes for CASSPPLVDEQFF.

The gene calls are TRBV2 and TRBJ2-1, with D possibly TRBD2 on 6 matching bases. The ends were cut back, 3 bases at V and 9 bases at J, with 18 bases in the middle. The germline V gene has CDR1 SNHLY and CDR2 FYNNEI. The CDR3 is made up of 15 amino acids. In DNA, the CDR3 is TGTGCCAGCAGTGATCATGCCGGACGGCGGGGTGAGCAGTTCTTC. This encodes CASSDHAGRRGEQFF.

This chain uses TRBV5-4 with TRBJ2-7; D unresolved. Germline assignment: CDR1 SGHNT and CDR2 YYREEE (reference sequence). CDR3 size: 15 residues. V was shortened by 0 bases and J by 0 bases, with 10 bases between the two germline ends. The CDR3 sequence: CASSLAGAASYEQYF. CDR3 coding DNA: TGTGCCAGCAGCTTGGCAGGCGCGGCCTCCTACGAGCAGTACTTC.

The chain employs TRBV24-1 and TRBJ2-2; no firm D call. In germline, CDR1 is KGHDR, CDR2 SFDVKD. V dropped 5 bases and J dropped 1 base, with 10 bases sitting between them. The CDR3 loop spans 15 amino acids. The CDR3 DNA reads as TGTGCCACCAGTGGTCAAGGATTGAACACCGGGGAGCTGTTTTTT. Protein product: CATSGQGLNTGELFF.